These 8 T cell receptor beta chains were all obtained from the same sample, sequenced in a study of blood T cell repertoires in COVID-19. Using immunoSEQ multiplex PCR, the repertoire was profiled, and TCRdb retains in-frame clones only, with some absent. The table lists about 240,000 clones, about 83% of them singletons. Specimen: peripheral blood. These receptors all come from a human donor in a cohort sampled during active COVID-19.

This clone was seen once. The chain employs TRBV4-1 and TRBJ1-1, with D possibly TRBD1 on 6 matching bases. CDR1 is MGHRA and CDR2 is YSYEKL in the germline V gene. The germline V and J ends were trimmed by 0 bases and 2 bases, with 19 bases remaining between them. CDR3 length: 18 residues. CDR3 region: CASSQDGVGRGGNTEAFF. DNA for the CDR3: TGCGCCAGCAGCCAAGATGGGGTAGGCAGAGGGGGAAACACTGAAGCTTTCTTT.

The chain joins TRBV5-4 to TRBJ2-3, with 9 nucleotides matching TRBD2. From germline, CDR1 is SGHNT and CDR2 YYREEE (reference sequence). J was trimmed by 5 bases and V by 4 bases; bases with no gene match: 11. The CDR3 sequence is 16 residues long. The CDR3 here is CASSLGGTSGRDTQYF. The CDR3 DNA follows: TGTGCCAGCAGCCTAGGAGGTACTAGCGGGCGAGATACGCAGTATTTT. Together with reference TRBV5-4 and TRBJ2-3, the CDR3 gives the full variable domain: ETGVTQSPTHLIKTRGQQVTLRCSSQSGHNTVSWYQQALGQGPQFIFQYYREEENGRGNFPPRFSGLQFPNYSSELNVNALELDDSALYLCASSLGGTSGRDTQYFGPGTRLTVL.

This clone was detected a few times. The chain employs TRBV24-1 and TRBJ1-5, with TRBD1 matching 7 bases. The V segment lost 7 bases and the J segment 0 bases; nucleotides outside the gene matches: 11. The CDR3 runs to 17 residues. CDR1 and CDR2 from the germline V gene are KGHDR and SFDVKD. The CDR3 is CATRPGTEFNSNQPQHF. CDR3 coding DNA: TGTGCCACCAGACCCGGGACAGAATTTAATAGCAATCAGCCCCAGCATTTT.

The chain employs TRBV19 and TRBJ2-2; D is perhaps TRBD1 (6 bases). CDR1 is LNHDA and CDR2 is SQIVND in the germline V gene (reference sequence). The CDR3 extends over 15 amino acids. V lost 1 base and J 8 bases, leaving 14 bases between the germline ends. The chain's CDR3 is CASSIGQGLRGELFF. CDR3 nucleotides: TGTGCCAGTAGTATAGGGCAGGGGCTACGAGGGGAGCTGTTTTTT.

The V gene is TRBV24-1, the J gene TRBJ1-2; D possibly corresponds to TRBD1 (5 bases). Between the trimmed V and J ends, which lost 6 bases and 4 bases, there was a span of 14 bases. CDR1 is KGHDR and CDR2 is SFDVKD in the germline V gene. This CDR3 spans 14 amino acids. This chain's CDR3 is CATSQGAEGYGYTF. CDR3 DNA sequence: TGTGCCACCAGTCAAGGGGCGGAAGGCTATGGCTACACCTTC.

The rearrangement uses TRBV27 and TRBJ2-3; D may be TRBD1 (6 bases). Per the germline V gene, CDR1 is MNHEY and CDR2 is SMNVEV (reference sequence). V lost 3 bases and J 0 bases, leaving 10 bases between the germline ends. CDR3 length: 15 amino acids. CDR3 nucleotide sequence: TGTGCCAGCAGTTTCGACAGGACTAGCACAGATACGCAGTATTTT. Its translation is CASSFDRTSTDTQYF.

This rearrangement joins TRBV9 to TRBJ2-5; 12 nucleotides line up with TRBD2. Germline CDR1 is SGDLS and CDR2 is YYNGEE. The CDR3 spans 17 residues. The V and J ends lost 0 bases and 3 bases, in that order; junction bases with no gene match: 6. The CDR3 sequence is CASSVGASGGAEETQYF. In DNA, the CDR3 is TGTGCCAGCAGCGTAGGGGCTAGCGGGGGGGCAGAAGAGACCCAGTACTTC.

The chain carries TRBV27 and TRBJ2-7; D is unresolved. Trimming pared 6 bases from V and 3 bases from J, leaving 21 bases between. The CDR3 runs 16 residues. The germline V gene encodes CDR1 MNHEY and CDR2 SMNVEV (reference sequence). The CDR3 DNA sequence: TGTGCCAGCAGCCCCTCGACTGACTGGGTGCGCTACGAGCAGTACTTC. This sequence encodes CASSPSTDWVRYEQYF.